This T cell receptor (beta chain) is drawn from a study of blood T cell repertoires in COVID-19. Background on the study: T cells, B-cell-depleted T cells, or PBMCs provided the cDNA or gDNA that served as material.

The repertoire was sequenced with immunoSEQ multiplex PCR; TCRdb's copy has only in-frame clones and lacks some. In the table there are 150,000 to 200,000 clones, 83% of which are singletons. Germline V gene sequence: CDR1 LGHDT, CDR2 YNNKEL (reference sequence). The CDR3 has 14 residues. Trimming shortened V by 5 bases and J by 4 bases, and 12 bases separated the two germline ends. Sequencing was done on a sample of peripheral blood. The sequence derives from a woman in her 70s with COVID-19, enrolled during active disease. The chain employs TRBV3-1 (or the pseudogene TRBV3-2) and TRBJ1-3; D is possibly TRBD1 (5 bases). CDR3 bases: TGTGCCAGCAGCTGGGGACTTATCGGAAACACCATATATTTT. It is translated as CASSWGLIGNTIYF.